This T cell receptor (beta chain) was recorded in a study of T cells in Graves' hyperthyroidism and ophthalmopathy. Findings and caveats of the study: Model predictions of ophthalmopathy came a median approximately 6.2 months before onset.

J gave up 5 bases and V 1 base, and 5 bases lay outside the gene matches. This CDR3 is built from 17 residues. Germline assignment: CDR1 LNHDA and CDR2 SQIVND (reference sequence). This clonotype came up many times. The antigen remains undetermined. TCR beta CDR3 region amplification was performed from RNA transcripts. Researchers ran a first-round RT-PCR on the TCR CDR3 using the HTBI primer set. TCRdb recomputed calls from the multiplex PCR reads with MiXCR, one row per CDR3 protein. The repertoire holds a few hundred thousand distinct CDR3 sequences, roughly 15% seen once, with around 3.5% in the top ten. The diagnostic basis comprised clinical symptoms, serum thyroxine and TRAb, thyroid ultrasound and orbital computed tomography. Extraction of PBMCs used roughly 9.4 ml of fresh peripheral blood.

The specimen sequenced was blood. The sequence was obtained from a woman between 35 and 50 years old with Graves' ophthalmopathy. The chain is built from TRBV19 and TRBJ2-1; 13 bases are shared with TRBD2. The CDR3 sequence: CASSIGLAGGTNNEQFF. CDR3 nucleotide sequence: TGTGCCAGTAGTATAGGACTAGCGGGAGGAACAAACAATGAGCAGTTCTTC.